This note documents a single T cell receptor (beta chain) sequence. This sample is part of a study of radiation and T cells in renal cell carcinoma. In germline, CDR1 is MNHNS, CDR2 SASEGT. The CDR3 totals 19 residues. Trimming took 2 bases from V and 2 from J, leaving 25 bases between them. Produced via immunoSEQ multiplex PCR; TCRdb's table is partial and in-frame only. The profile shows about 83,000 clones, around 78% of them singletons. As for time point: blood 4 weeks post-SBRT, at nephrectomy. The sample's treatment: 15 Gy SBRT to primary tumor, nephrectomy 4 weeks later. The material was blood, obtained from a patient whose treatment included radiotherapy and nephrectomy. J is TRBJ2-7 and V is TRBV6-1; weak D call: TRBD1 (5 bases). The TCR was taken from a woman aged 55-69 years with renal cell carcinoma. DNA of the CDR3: TGTGCCAGCAGTGAAAGGTCCAACCGATGGCAGGGTGCTCCCTACGAGCAGTACTTC. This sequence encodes CASSERSNRWQGAPYEQYF.